The T cell receptor (beta chain) under discussion was sequenced for a study of CD8+ T cells in alopecia areata. Treatment meaning: oral pan-JAK inhibitor, 5-10 mg twice daily. A FACSAria was used to sort CD4+ and CD8+ T cells. These cells came from PBMCs. Sequencing relied on a cDNA template that was reverse transcribed from extracted RNA. The method was immunoSEQ multiplex PCR; TCRdb's version includes in-frame clones alone and lacks a portion of them. The sample lists a few hundred thousand clones; around two fifths were seen once. This clone was counted between two and nine times. The clonotype originates from a human donor with alopecia areata. The specimen comprised CD4+ T cells sorted from blood, sampled between weeks 30 and 35, from a patient treated with tofacitinib.

The DNA of the CDR3 is TGTGCCAGCAGCTTAATGCTCGCGGGGGGAGACAATGAGCAGTTCTTC. As protein: CASSLMLAGGDNEQFF. The chain links TRBV7-3 to TRBJ2-1, with 8 bases matching TRBD2. From germline, CDR1 is SGHTA and CDR2 FQGTGA. There are 16 residues in the CDR3. Unmatched junction bases numbered 7, after V lost 1 base and J lost 5 bases.